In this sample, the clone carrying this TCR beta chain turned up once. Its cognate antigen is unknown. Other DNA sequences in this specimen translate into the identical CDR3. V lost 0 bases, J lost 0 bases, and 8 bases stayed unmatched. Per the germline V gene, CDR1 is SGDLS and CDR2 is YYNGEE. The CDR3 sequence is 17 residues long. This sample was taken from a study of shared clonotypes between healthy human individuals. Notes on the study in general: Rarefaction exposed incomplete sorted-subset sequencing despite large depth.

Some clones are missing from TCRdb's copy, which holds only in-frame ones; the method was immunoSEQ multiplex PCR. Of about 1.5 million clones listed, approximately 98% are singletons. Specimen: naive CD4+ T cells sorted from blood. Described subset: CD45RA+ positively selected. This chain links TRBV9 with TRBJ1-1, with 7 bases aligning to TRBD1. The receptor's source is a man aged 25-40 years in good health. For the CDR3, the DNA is TGTGCCAGCAGCGTAGATCCGCCAGGGGGTGTGAACACTGAAGCTTTCTTT. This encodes CASSVDPPGGVNTEAFF.